The present TCR beta chain was sequenced within a study of OX40 agonist ivuxolimab in advanced cancers. Notes on the research overall: Ivuxolimab, which targeted the costimulatory receptor OX40 (CD134), was an agonistic, fully human IgG2 monoclonal antibody. Among the roughly 52 dose-escalation patients, some 20 had hepatocellular carcinoma, about 15 melanoma, 9 renal cell carcinoma and 9 head and neck cancer. Intravenous ivuxolimab was administered to patients every 2 weeks at six dose levels: 0.01, 0.1, 0.3, 1.5, 3 and 10 mg/kg. The paper reports the monotherapy dose-escalation portion (N of about 52 patients) of the phase I ivuxolimab trial. Partial responses occurred in three dose-escalation patients: two with cutaneous melanoma and one with hepatocellular carcinoma. In the dose-escalation cohort, approximately 83% of patients were male, and the mean age was 60 years with a range of roughly 20 to 80. Peripheral TCRbeta sequencing was intended to test whether TCR sequence diversity was altered and clonal T-cell expansion was caused by ivuxolimab. Prior anti-PD-1, anti-PD-L1 or anti-CTLA-4 therapy was permitted, and checkpoint inhibitors had been received by more than 35% of dose-escalation patients. The study at large found these results: At doses of 0.1 to 3.0 mg/kg, clonal expansion of both CD4+ and CD8+ blood T cells was observed from baseline to week 6. Which antigens the clonally expanded peripheral T cells were specific for was not determined. After ivuxolimab, expanded clones were on average more numerous among CD8+ T cells than among CD4+ T cells. In the 0.1-3.0 mg/kg groups, partial responders had among the lowest normalized peripheral clonal expansion, particularly in CD8+ T cells. Low levels of normalized T-cell clonal expansion were also seen in some patients who did not respond.

Spanning cysteine to phenylalanine, the CDR3 consists of 13 amino acids. The only DNA kept is the CDR3, 39 bases in frame from the first base. Looking up the germline V gene yields CDR1 SGDLS and CDR2 YYNGEE. V is shortened by 4 bases, J by 5 bases, and the region joining them spans 11 bases. In regard to this clone: This clone's antigen is unknown. Base qualities are not recorded, but no much larger clone differs from it by a single base.

The trial excluded patients who had a history of autoimmune disease or were on systemic immunosuppression. Peripheral blood for TCR sequencing was collected from all dose cohorts at baseline, on cycle 4 day 1, and on cycle 7 day 1. Samples were obtained from an open-label, multicenter, first-in-human phase I dose-escalation trial of ivuxolimab. Adults with locally advanced or metastatic head and neck squamous cell, hepatocellular, melanoma or renal cell carcinoma were enrolled in the trial. Before TCR sequencing, CD4+ T cells and CD8+ T cells were sorted from peripheral blood as separate populations. To sequence the TCRbeta CDR3 region, genomic DNA was isolated from the sorted cells. TCRbeta CDR3 regions were sequenced using the immunoSEQ Assay. The table comes from immuneACCESS by way of TCRdb, which keeps in-frame sequences with V and J called. Part of the clones is missing from these tables; in studies checked, under half for an unresolved V gene and the rest for unknown reasons. For this sample the table gives 65,000 to 95,000 clones, of which around 90% were detected only once. Jointly, the top ten make up around 5.9% of the sample.

Sequencing was performed on CD4+ or CD8+ T cells sorted from blood, taken in a trial of the OX40 agonist ivuxolimab. Rearrangement joined TRBV9 to TRBJ2-3; a tentative D match to TRBD2 spans 5 bases. This clonotype was sampled from an adult with an advanced solid tumor such as melanoma, head and neck, liver or kidney cancer. The CDR3 corresponds to CASSPGGRDTQYF. The nucleotide sequence reads as follows: TGTGCCAGCAGCCCAGGAGGACGAGATACGCAGTATTTT.